The 17 T cell receptor beta chains below come from one sample, sequenced in a study of neurological immune-mediated disorders. TCRdb reprocessed the 5' RACE reads with MiXCR, giving one entry per CDR3 protein. The sample holds some 47,000 distinct CDR3 sequences; about 6.3% are singletons and the top ten take around 0.57%. Specimen: CD4+ T cells from blood. These receptors came from a middle-aged woman in good health.

This clonotype was seen repeatedly, ten times or more. This chain links TRBV7-2 with TRBJ2-2, with TRBD1 matching over 8 bases. Germline CDR1 is SGHTA and CDR2 is FQGNSA. Unmatched junction bases numbered 5, after V lost 1 base and J lost 7 bases. The CDR3 runs to 15 residues. Here the CDR3 reads CASSLGTGINGELFF. In DNA form, the CDR3 reads TGTGCCAGCAGCTTAGGGACAGGGATTAACGGGGAGCTGTTTTTT.

This clonotype was counted many times. The chain couples TRBV20-1 to TRBJ2-7; 9 positions match TRBD2. Germline V lookup: CDR1 DFQATT, CDR2 SNEGSKA (reference sequence). Unmatched junction bases numbered 6, after V lost 4 bases and J lost 2 bases. The CDR3 length is 14 residues. The CDR3 region has the DNA TGCAGTGCTACTTCGGGACTAGCCACCTACGAGCAGTACTTC. This sequence encodes CSATSGLATYEQYF.

This clonotype has at least ten counts. The rearrangement joins TRBV6-2 or TRBV6-3 to TRBJ2-7; D gene ambiguous. Trimming took off 7 bases at V and 0 bases at J, with 10 bases between the two ends. The CDR3 is 13 amino acids. Germline V gene lookup returns CDR1 MNHEY and CDR2 SVGEGT. The CDR3 sequence: CASTDWGSYEQYF. CDR3 DNA: TGTGCCAGCACAGACTGGGGCTCCTACGAGCAGTACTTC.

This clonotype showed up many times. The chain carries TRBV27 and TRBJ2-3, with a possible D match to TRBD1 (6 bases). The CDR3 length is 13 residues. Germline assignment: CDR1 MNHEY and CDR2 SMNVEV (reference sequence). Trimming left V 0 bases short and J 14 bases short, with 15 bases between. The CDR3 DNA reads as TGTGCCAGCAGTTTATCGGACCCCGACAGGCGGTATTTT. Residues: CASSLSDPDRRYF.

This clonotype occurred a few times. In DNA form, the CDR3 reads TGTGCCAGCAGTTCAAGGACAGTAAGCATGAACACTGAAGCTTTCTTT. It translates to CASSSRTVSMNTEAFF. The V call is TRBV6-5, the J call TRBJ1-1; the D gene is possibly TRBD1 (6 bases). V lost 4 bases, J lost 0 bases, and 15 bases lay in between. Germline loops: CDR1 MNHEY, CDR2 SVGAGI. The CDR3 has 16 residues.

The table lists this clonotype with many counts. CDR3 in DNA: TGTGCCAGCAGCTTAGCGCAGGGTGAGCAGTACTTC. This translates into CASSLAQGEQYF. The rearrangement links TRBV7-9 to TRBJ2-7; a weak D match, TRBD1 (5 bases). The V and J ends lost 0 bases and 7 bases respectively, with 7 bases between them. CDR1 SEHNR and CDR2 FQNEAQ come from the germline V gene (reference sequence). There are 12 residues in the CDR3.

This clonotype came up many times. This sequence joins TRBV7-2 and TRBJ2-5; D is perhaps TRBD2 (5 bases). Germline values: CDR1 SGHTA, CDR2 FQGNSA. Trimming left V 1 base short and J 5 bases short, with 11 bases between. The CDR3 spans 14 residues. The CDR3 protein is CASSLDGIRETQYF. The CDR3 bases are TGTGCCAGCAGCTTAGACGGGATAAGGGAGACCCAGTACTTC.

This clonotype has at least ten counts. V usage is TRBV4-2 and J usage is TRBJ1-3; D is uncertain. This CDR3 comprises 14 residues. CDR1 and CDR2 (germline): LGHNA, YNFKEQ. The germline V and J ends were trimmed by 2 bases and 4 bases, with 9 bases remaining between them. The CDR3 protein is CASSQPPAGNTIYF. The CDR3 coding sequence is TGTGCCAGCAGCCAACCCCCGGCAGGAAACACCATATATTTT.

The V call is TRBV6-2 or TRBV6-3, the J call TRBJ2-2; D is ambiguous. Germline loops: CDR1 MNHEY, CDR2 SVGEGT. The length of the CDR3 is 14 residues. V was pared by 2 bases and J by 3 bases, with 7 bases between. For the CDR3, the DNA is TGTGCCAGCAGTTACGGAGTGGACACCGGGGAGCTGTTTTTT. It specifies CASSYGVDTGELFF.

This clonotype was recorded at least ten times. The CDR3 protein is CSASGLALADTQYF. The CDR3 coding sequence is TGCAGTGCTAGCGGCCTAGCTTTAGCAGATACGCAGTATTTT. The chain carries TRBV20-1 and TRBJ2-3; perhaps TRBD2 as D (5 bases). The CDR3 has 14 amino acids. Germline lookup yields CDR1 DFQATT and CDR2 SNEGSKA (reference sequence). Trimming removed 3 bases at V and 4 bases at J, with 14 bases between.

This clonotype has ten or more counts. The chain employs TRBV29-1 and TRBJ2-3, with 8 bases aligning to TRBD1. This CDR3 contains 14 residues. Looked up from germline, CDR1 is SQVTM and CDR2 is ANQGSEA. Germline trimming cut 5 bases from V and 3 bases from J; bases unmatched to any gene: 7. In DNA form, the CDR3 reads TGCAGCGTTATTCAGGGGGCAGGGACAGATACGCAGTATTTT. Amino acids: CSVIQGAGTDTQYF.

This clonotype was counted at least ten times. The chain uses TRBV18 and TRBJ2-1; tentatively, D is TRBD1 or TRBD2 (6 bases each). With 5 bases removed from V and 2 bases from J, the gap between germline ends came to 10 bases. CDR3 length: 14 amino acids. The germline V gene encodes CDR1 KGHSH and CDR2 LQKENI. The CDR3 is CASSGGGTYNEQFF. CDR3 sequence (DNA): TGTGCCAGCTCAGGAGGGGGAACCTACAATGAGCAGTTCTTC.

This clonotype was observed at least ten times. The chain couples TRBV9 to TRBJ2-3; D is ambiguous. The CDR3 sequence is 14 residues long. In germline, CDR1 is SGDLS, CDR2 YYNGEE. Trimming took off 0 bases at V and 4 bases at J, with 9 bases between the two ends. The CDR3 coding sequence is TGTGCCAGCAGCGTAGATAGCCCTCCAGATACGCAGTATTTT. Translated: CASSVDSPPDTQYF.

This clonotype was recorded many times. The chain couples TRBV7-8 to TRBJ2-7; TRBD2 matches at 8 bases. CDR1 SGHVS and CDR2 FQNEAQ come from the germline V gene. Trimming at V came to 1 base and at J to 1 base, leaving 3 bases not matched to a gene. The CDR3 covers 15 residues. The CDR3 DNA sequence: TGTGCCAGCAGCTTAGAACTAGCGGTATCCTACGAGCAGTACTTC. Protein: CASSLELAVSYEQYF.

This clonotype appeared many times. The chain uses TRBV2 and TRBJ2-3, with D tentatively TRBD2 (6 bases). The germline gives CDR1 SNHLY, CDR2 FYNNEI. The ends were cut back, 5 bases at V and 5 bases at J, with 17 bases in the middle. The CDR3 consists of 15 residues. CDR3 sequence: CASSPEGVRRDTQYF. DNA for the CDR3: TGTGCCAGCAGTCCGGAGGGTGTGAGAAGAGATACGCAGTATTTT.

This clonotype was detected many times. The chain is built from TRBV20-1 and TRBJ1-5; D is perhaps TRBD1 (5 bases). The CDR3 spans 13 residues. V lost 0 bases and J lost 11, with 14 bases in between. Germline V gene lookup returns CDR1 DFQATT and CDR2 SNEGSKA (reference sequence). DNA for the CDR3: TGCAGTGCTAGAGATTCGGCAGGGCCGACCCAGCATTTT. Translation gives CSARDSAGPTQHF.

At least ten counts were recorded for this clonotype. DNA for the CDR3: TGCAGTGCTAGAGTAGCCCGGCCCGGCGACGCGCAGTATTTT. Translating it yields CSARVARPGDAQYF. This chain links TRBV20-1 with TRBJ2-3; D is undetermined. Germline V gene lookup returns CDR1 DFQATT and CDR2 SNEGSKA (reference sequence). The CDR3 runs to 14 residues. The V gene lost 1 base and the J gene lost 10 bases, with 18 bases spanning the gap.